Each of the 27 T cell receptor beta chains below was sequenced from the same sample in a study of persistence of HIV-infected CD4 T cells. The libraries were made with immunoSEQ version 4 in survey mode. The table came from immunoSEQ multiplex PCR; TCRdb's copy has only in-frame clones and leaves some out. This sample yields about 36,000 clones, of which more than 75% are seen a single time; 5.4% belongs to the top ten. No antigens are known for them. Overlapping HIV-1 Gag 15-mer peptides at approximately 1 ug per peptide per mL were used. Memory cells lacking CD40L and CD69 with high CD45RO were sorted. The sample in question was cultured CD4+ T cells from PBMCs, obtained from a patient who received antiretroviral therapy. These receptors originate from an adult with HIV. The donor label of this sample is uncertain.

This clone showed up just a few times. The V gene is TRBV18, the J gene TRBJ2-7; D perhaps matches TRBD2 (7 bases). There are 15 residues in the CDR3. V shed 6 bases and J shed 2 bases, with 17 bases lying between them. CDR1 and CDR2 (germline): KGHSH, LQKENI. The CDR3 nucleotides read TGTGCCAGCTCCCCCCAAAGGGGGGGTACCTACGAGCAGTACTTC. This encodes CASSPQRGGTYEQYF.

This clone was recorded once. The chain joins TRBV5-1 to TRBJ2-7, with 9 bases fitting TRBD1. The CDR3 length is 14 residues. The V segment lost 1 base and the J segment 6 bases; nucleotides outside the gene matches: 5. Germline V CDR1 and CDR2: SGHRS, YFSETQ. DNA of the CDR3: TGCGCCAGCAGCTTGAACAGGGGGCAGGGCGAGCAGTACTTC. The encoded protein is CASSLNRGQGEQYF. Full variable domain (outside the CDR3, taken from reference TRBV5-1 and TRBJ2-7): KAGVTQTPRYLIKTRGQQVTLSCSPISGHRSVSWYQQTPGQGLQFLFEYFSETQRNKGNFPGRFSGRQFSNSRSEMNVSTLELGDSALYLCASSLNRGQGEQYFGPGTRLTVT.

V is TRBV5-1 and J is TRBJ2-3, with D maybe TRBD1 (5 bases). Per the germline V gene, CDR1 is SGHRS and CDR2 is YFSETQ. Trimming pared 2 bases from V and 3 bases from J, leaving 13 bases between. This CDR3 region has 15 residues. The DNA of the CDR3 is TGCGCCAGCAGCTTCCAGGGTGCTGGGACAGATACGCAGTATTTT. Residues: CASSFQGAGTDTQYF.

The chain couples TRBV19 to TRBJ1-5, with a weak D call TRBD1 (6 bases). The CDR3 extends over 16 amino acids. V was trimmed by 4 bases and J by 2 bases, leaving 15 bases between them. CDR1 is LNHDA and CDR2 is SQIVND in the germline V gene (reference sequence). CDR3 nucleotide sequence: TGTGCCAGTAGTACGCTGGGGGGGCGAGGCAATCAGCCCCAGCATTTT. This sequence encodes CASSTLGGRGNQPQHF.

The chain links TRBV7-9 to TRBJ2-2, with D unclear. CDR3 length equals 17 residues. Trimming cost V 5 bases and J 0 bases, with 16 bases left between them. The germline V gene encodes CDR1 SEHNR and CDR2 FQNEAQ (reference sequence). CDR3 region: CASSPYSWTANTGELFF. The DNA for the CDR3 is TGTGCCAGCAGCCCCTATTCATGGACCGCGAACACCGGGGAGCTGTTTTTT.

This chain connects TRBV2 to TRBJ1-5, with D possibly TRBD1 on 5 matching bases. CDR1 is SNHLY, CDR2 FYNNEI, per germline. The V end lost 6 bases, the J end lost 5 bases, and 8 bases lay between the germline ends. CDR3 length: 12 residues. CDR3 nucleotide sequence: TGTGCCAGCAGGGACACCCATCAGCCCCAGCATTTT. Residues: CASRDTHQPQHF.

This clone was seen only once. CDR3 coding DNA: TGTGCCAGCAGCTTAGCTGGGGGGGCCTCGCGCTACAATGAGCAGTTCTTC. Its protein product is CASSLAGGASRYNEQFF. J is TRBJ2-1 and V is TRBV7-6; D is possibly TRBD2 (7 bases). This CDR3 has 17 residues. V lost 0 bases to trimming and J lost 3 bases, with 15 bases between them. Germline V gives CDR1 SGHVS, CDR2 FNYEAQ.

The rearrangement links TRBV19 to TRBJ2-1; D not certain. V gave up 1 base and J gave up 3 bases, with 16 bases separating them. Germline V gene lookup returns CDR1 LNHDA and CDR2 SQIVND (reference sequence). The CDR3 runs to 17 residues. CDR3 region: CASSIGTPSGLYNEQFF. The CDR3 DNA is TGTGCCAGTAGTATAGGCACACCTTCGGGCCTCTACAATGAGCAGTTCTTC.

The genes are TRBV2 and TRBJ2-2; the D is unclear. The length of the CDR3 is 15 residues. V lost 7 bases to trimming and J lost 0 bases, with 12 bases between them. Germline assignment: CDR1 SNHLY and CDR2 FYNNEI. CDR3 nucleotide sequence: TGTGCCAGCAAGGATCCTGGCGCGAACACCGGGGAGCTGTTTTTT. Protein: CASKDPGANTGELFF.

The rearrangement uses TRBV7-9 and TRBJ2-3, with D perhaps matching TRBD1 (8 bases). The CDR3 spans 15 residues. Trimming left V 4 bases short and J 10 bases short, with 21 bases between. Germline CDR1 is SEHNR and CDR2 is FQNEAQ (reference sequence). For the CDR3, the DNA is TGTGCCAGCAGCTCCGGACAGGGCGGGGGTATATCGCAGTATTTT. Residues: CASSSGQGGGISQYF.

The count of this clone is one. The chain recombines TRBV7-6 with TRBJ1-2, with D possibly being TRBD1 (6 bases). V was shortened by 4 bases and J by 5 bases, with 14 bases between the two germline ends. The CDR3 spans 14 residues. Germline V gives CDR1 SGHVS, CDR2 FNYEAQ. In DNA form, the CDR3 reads TGTGCCAGCAGCTACACGGACAGAAGTTATGGCTACACCTTC. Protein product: CASSYTDRSYGYTF.

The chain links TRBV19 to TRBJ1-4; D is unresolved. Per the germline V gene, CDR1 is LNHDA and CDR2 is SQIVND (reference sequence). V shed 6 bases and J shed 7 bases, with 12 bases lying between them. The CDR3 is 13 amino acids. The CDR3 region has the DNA TGTGCCAGTAGCGGTCAGTGGGCTGAAAAACTGTTTTTT. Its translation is CASSGQWAEKLFF.

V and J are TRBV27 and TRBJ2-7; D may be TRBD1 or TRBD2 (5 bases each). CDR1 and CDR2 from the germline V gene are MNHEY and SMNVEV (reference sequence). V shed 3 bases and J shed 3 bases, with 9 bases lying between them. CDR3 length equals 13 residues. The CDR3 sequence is CASSFLGVYEQYF. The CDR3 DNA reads TGTGCCAGCAGTTTTCTGGGGGTCTACGAGCAGTACTTC.

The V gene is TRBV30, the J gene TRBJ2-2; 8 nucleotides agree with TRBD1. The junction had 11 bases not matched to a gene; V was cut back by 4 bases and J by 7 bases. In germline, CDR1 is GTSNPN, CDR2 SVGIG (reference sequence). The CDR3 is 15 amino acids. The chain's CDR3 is CAWKTPTGGIGELFF. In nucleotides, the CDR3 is TGTGCCTGGAAAACCCCTACAGGGGGTATCGGGGAGCTGTTTTTT.

The CDR3 DNA is TGTGCCAGCAGTACAAACGACGCGGGGTCCCTCCACTTT. Its translation is CASSTNDAGSLHF. This chain uses TRBV12-3 or TRBV12-4 with TRBJ1-6; D ambiguous. Trimming left V 5 bases short and J 14 bases short, with 16 bases between. CDR3 length: 13 amino acids.

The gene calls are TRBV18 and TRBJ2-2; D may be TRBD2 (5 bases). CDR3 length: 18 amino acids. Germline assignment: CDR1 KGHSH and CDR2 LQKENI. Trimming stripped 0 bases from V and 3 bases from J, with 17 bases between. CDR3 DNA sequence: TGTGCCAGCTCACCACCGCGGACTTCAGAGCTATACACCGGGGAGCTGTTTTTT. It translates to CASSPPRTSELYTGELFF.

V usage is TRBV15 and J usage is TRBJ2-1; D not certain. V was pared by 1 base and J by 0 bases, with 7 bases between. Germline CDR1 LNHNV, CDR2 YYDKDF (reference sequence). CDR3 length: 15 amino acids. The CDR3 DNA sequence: TGTGCCACCAGCAGAGTACAGAGCTCCTACAATGAGCAGTTCTTC. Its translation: CATSRVQSSYNEQFF. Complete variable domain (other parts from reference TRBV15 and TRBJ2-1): DAMVIQNPRYQVTQFGKPVTLSCSQTLNHNVMYWYQQKSSQAPKLLFHYYDKDFNNEADTPDNFQSRRPNTSFCFLDIRSPGLGDTAMYLCATSRVQSSYNEQFFGPGTRLTVL.

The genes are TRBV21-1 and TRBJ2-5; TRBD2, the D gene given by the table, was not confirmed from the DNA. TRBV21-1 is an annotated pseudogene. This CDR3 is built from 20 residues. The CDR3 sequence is CASSKDIPAGGPLYQETQYF. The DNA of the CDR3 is TGTGCCAGCAGCAAAGATATTCCAGCGGGGGGGCCGCTATACCAAGAGACCCAGTACTTC.

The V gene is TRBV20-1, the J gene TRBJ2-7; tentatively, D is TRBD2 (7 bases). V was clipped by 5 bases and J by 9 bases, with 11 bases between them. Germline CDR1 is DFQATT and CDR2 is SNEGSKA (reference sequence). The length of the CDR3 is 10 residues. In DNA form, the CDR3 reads TGCAGTGCTTCCGGGGGGCGGCAGTACTTC. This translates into CSASGGRQYF.

The CDR3 loop reads CASSLGIAGGPDTQYF. CDR3 bases: TGTGCCAGCAGCCTCGGGATAGCGGGGGGCCCGGATACGCAGTATTTT. The chain recombines TRBV3-1 (or the pseudogene TRBV3-2) with TRBJ2-3, with TRBD2 identical over 10 bases. J was trimmed by 6 bases and V by 4 bases; bases with no gene match: 10. Germline V lookup: CDR1 LGHDT, CDR2 YNNKEL (reference sequence). The CDR3 sequence is 16 residues long.

The DNA for the CDR3 is TGTGCCAGCTCACCGAACAGGCACACAGATACGCAGTATTTT. Protein product: CASSPNRHTDTQYF. The genes are TRBV18 and TRBJ2-3, with a tentative D call TRBD1 (5 bases). This CDR3 contains 14 residues. The ends were cut back, 3 bases at V and 2 bases at J, with 9 bases in the middle. Germline CDR1 KGHSH, CDR2 LQKENI.

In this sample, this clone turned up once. CDR3 sequence: CASSPGQGAGEQYF. CDR3 bases: TGTGCCAGCTCACCGGGACAGGGGGCTGGGGAGCAGTACTTC. V is TRBV18 and J is TRBJ2-7, with TRBD1 matching 12 bases. The CDR3 extends over 14 amino acids. Losses at the gene ends were 3 bases for V and 7 bases for J; bases not matched to a gene: 4. Germline V gene lookup returns CDR1 KGHSH and CDR2 LQKENI.

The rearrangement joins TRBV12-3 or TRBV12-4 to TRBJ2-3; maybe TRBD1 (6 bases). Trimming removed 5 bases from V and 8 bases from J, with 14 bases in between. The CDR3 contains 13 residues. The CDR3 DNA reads TGTGCCAGCAGTAACAACAGGGCAACTACGCAGTATTTT. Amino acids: CASSNNRATTQYF.

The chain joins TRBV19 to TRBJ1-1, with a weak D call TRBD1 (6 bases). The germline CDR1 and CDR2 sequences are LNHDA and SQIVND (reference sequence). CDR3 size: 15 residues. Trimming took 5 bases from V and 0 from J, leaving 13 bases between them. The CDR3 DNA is TGTGCCAGTAGTGTACAGGGACCCCTGAACACTGAAGCTTTCTTT. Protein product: CASSVQGPLNTEAFF.

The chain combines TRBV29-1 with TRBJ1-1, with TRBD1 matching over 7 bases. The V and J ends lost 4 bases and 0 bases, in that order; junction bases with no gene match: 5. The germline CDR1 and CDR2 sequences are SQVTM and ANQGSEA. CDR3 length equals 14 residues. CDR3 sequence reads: CSVGEGQMNTEAFF. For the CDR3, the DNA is TGCAGCGTTGGGGAGGGACAGATGAACACTGAAGCTTTCTTT.

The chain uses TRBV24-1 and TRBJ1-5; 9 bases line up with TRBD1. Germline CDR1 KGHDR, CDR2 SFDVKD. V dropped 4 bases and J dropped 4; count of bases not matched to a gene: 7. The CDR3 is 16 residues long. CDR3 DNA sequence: TGTGCCACCAGTGAATCCGGGACAGGGAAGAATCAGCCCCAGCATTTT. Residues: CATSESGTGKNQPQHF.

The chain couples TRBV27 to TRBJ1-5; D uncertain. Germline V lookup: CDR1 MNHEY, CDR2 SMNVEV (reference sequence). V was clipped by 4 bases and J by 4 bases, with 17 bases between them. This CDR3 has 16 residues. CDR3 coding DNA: TGTGCCAGCAGTTCTCGCCCGGGCCAGCTGAATCAGCCCCAGCATTTT. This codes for CASSSRPGQLNQPQHF.